The 11 T cell receptor beta chains presented below share a single source sample, sequenced in a study of technical replicates of blood from a handful of donors. The method was immunoSEQ multiplex PCR; TCRdb's version includes in-frame clones alone and lacks a portion of them. The sample consists of some 83,000 clones, 90% to 95% of them appearing once. What was sequenced was T cells isolated from PBMCs. The receptor set was obtained from a human donor in good health.

This chain connects TRBV7-6 to TRBJ1-1, with 7 bases that match TRBD1. The CDR3 spans 15 residues. CDR1 and CDR2 from the germline V gene are SGHVS and FNYEAQ. V lost 4 bases and J lost 2; bases outside the gene matches: 7. The CDR3 is CASSSLQGGNTEAFF. The CDR3 DNA reads TGTGCCAGCAGCTCCCTTCAGGGGGGAAACACTGAAGCTTTCTTT.

The chain combines TRBV14 with TRBJ1-1, with D maybe TRBD1 (5 bases). Germline V lookup: CDR1 SGHDN, CDR2 FVKESK. The CDR3 is 13 amino acids. V dropped 5 bases and J dropped 2 bases, with 9 bases sitting between them. CDR3 amino acids: CASSYRPNTEAFF. The CDR3 DNA is TGTGCCAGCAGCTACAGGCCTAACACTGAAGCTTTCTTT.

The genes are TRBV5-4 and TRBJ2-3; 13 bases are a match to TRBD2. Per the germline V gene, CDR1 is SGHNT and CDR2 is YYREEE (reference sequence). V trimming: 5 bases; J trimming: 4 bases; junction bases outside the gene matches: 4. There are 15 residues in the CDR3. The CDR3 here is CASRTSGRQADTQYF. In DNA, the CDR3 is TGTGCCAGCAGGACTAGCGGGAGGCAGGCAGATACGCAGTATTTT.

The rearrangement links TRBV28 to TRBJ2-7; D might be TRBD1 (5 bases). The germline V gene encodes CDR1 MDHEN and CDR2 SYDVKM. V lost 5 bases, J lost 1 base, and 9 bases lay in between. This CDR3 has 13 amino acids. The CDR3 is CASSVTGSYEQYF. CDR3 in DNA: TGTGCCAGCAGTGTTACAGGTTCCTACGAGCAGTACTTC.

This chain joins TRBV4-1 and TRBJ2-7; a possible D gene is TRBD2 (5 bases). The CDR3 totals 12 residues. V was clipped by 4 bases and J by 2 bases, with 6 bases between them. The V gene's germline CDR1 is MGHRA and CDR2 YSYEKL. The CDR3 is CASSLSAYEQYF. CDR3 coding DNA: TGCGCCAGCAGCCTTAGCGCCTACGAGCAGTACTTC.

This clone was recorded only once. The chain is built from TRBV28 and TRBJ2-7; D ambiguous. This CDR3 has 12 amino acids. CDR1 and CDR2 from the germline V gene are MDHEN and SYDVKM. With 7 bases removed from V and 3 bases from J, the gap between germline ends came to 10 bases. The CDR3 spells CASTSLFYEQYF. CDR3 nucleotides: TGTGCCAGCACCTCGCTATTCTACGAGCAGTACTTC.

A single count supports this clone. J is TRBJ2-1 and V is TRBV4-1, with a possible D match to TRBD1 (6 bases). The V and J ends lost 1 base and 8 bases respectively, with 15 bases between them. CDR1 is MGHRA and CDR2 is YSYEKL in the germline V gene. The CDR3 extends over 15 amino acids. This CDR3 is CASSQVPGAFDEQFF. The CDR3 DNA reads TGCGCCAGCAGCCAAGTACCAGGGGCGTTCGATGAGCAGTTCTTC.

The J gene is TRBJ2-7, the V gene TRBV5-1; D may be TRBD1 (6 bases). The CDR3 spans 14 residues. CDR1 is SGHRS and CDR2 is YFSETQ in the germline V gene. The germline V and J ends were trimmed by 4 bases and 4 bases, with 15 bases remaining between them. For the CDR3, the DNA is TGCGCCAGCAGCGCAGGTACAGGGAGATACGAGCAGTACTTC. The encoded protein is CASSAGTGRYEQYF.

The rearrangement uses TRBV5-8 and TRBJ2-7; tentative D call: TRBD1 (5 bases). The CDR3 is 12 residues long. Per germline, CDR1 SGHTS and CDR2 YDEGEE. V was shortened by 6 bases and J by 3 bases, with 10 bases between the two germline ends. The CDR3 loop reads CASNSDSYEQYF. The CDR3 coding sequence is TGTGCCAGCAATTCCGACAGCTACGAGCAGTACTTC.

The genes are TRBV18 and TRBJ1-4, with D possibly matching TRBD1 (5 bases). Germline V gene sequence: CDR1 KGHSH, CDR2 LQKENI. The V end was cut by 3 bases, the J end by 5 bases, with 19 bases between. The CDR3 consists of 17 residues. The CDR3 loop reads CASSPLQSQGLNEKLFF. Written as DNA, the CDR3 is TGTGCCAGCTCACCGCTACAGAGCCAGGGATTAAATGAAAAACTGTTTTTT.

The chain couples TRBV7-6 to TRBJ2-7; TRBD1 aligns across 9 bases. The CDR3 is 13 residues long. Germline V gives CDR1 SGHVS, CDR2 FNYEAQ. V was clipped by 6 bases and J by 5 bases; unmatched bases: 5. CDR3 sequence: CASSSQGANEQYF. The CDR3 coding sequence is TGTGCCAGCAGTTCACAGGGGGCAAACGAGCAGTACTTC.